This TCR beta chain was identified in a study of blood T cell repertoires in COVID-19. Across the whole study: Samples taken during acute and convalescent COVID-19 were collected in the United States, Italy and Spain. T cells, B-cell-depleted T cells, or PBMCs supplied cDNA or gDNA.

Trimming shortened V by 1 base and J by 6 bases, and 9 bases separated the two germline ends. The CDR3 spans 13 residues. In germline, CDR1 is MGHRA, CDR2 YSYEKL. In the original processing: Reference gene primer amplification gave estimated nucleated cell counts. Sequencing used immunoSEQ multiplex PCR; TCRdb keeps in-frame clones, though not all of them. Clonal size and the V and J genes are those of that table, whereas D and trimming came from the DNA. Altogether around 250,000 clones are present, around 82% being singletons, with the ten largest covering 8.6%. The TCR originated in a man aged 35 to 55 with active or convalescent COVID-19. The sequenced material came from peripheral blood. The V and J genes are TRBV4-1 and TRBJ1-2; D unclear. The CDR3 region is CASSQAGEDGYTF. The CDR3 coding sequence is TGCGCCAGCAGCCAAGCGGGAGAGGATGGCTACACCTTC.